Listed below are T cell receptor beta chains from one sample, sequenced in a study of OX40 agonist ivuxolimab in advanced cancers. TCRdb's table, derived via immunoSEQ multiplex PCR, lists solely in-frame clones and lacks some. The sample lists fewer than 75,000 clones, 75% to 85% occurring once. Here the sequenced sample was CD4+ or CD8+ T cells sorted from blood, taken in a trial of the OX40 agonist ivuxolimab. These receptors were collected from an adult with an advanced solid tumor such as melanoma, head and neck, liver or kidney cancer. Each CDR3 is given with its conserved first and last residue. The D gene is left open where the match is weak. Clone size, where shown, is once, few, many, or a class for clones that have expanded.

- TRBJ2-7 TRBV19 once TGTGCCAGTAGTGCCTCTCCCACCTCCTACGAGCAGTACTTC CASSASPTSYEQYF
TRBD1 TRBJ2-7 TRBV11-1 - TGTGCCAGCAGCTTGACCCCGGAGACAGGGGCAAGGTACGAGCAGTACTTC CASSLTPETGARYEQYF
- TRBJ2-5 TRBV7-8 - TGTGCCAGCGCCAACAAGGGGACCCAGTACTTC CASANKGTQYF
- TRBJ2-7 TRBV14 - TGTGCCAGCAGTCCAGGATTCTACGAGCAGTACTTC CASSPGFYEQYF
TRBD1 TRBJ1-6 TRBV2 - TGTGCCAGCAGTGACGGGACAGGGAGATCACCCCTCCACTTT CASSDGTGRSPLHF
- TRBJ2-1 TRBV4-2 - TGTGCCAGCAGCCAAGGGCCCAGTGGCTCCTACAATGAGCAGTTCTTC CASSQGPSGSYNEQFF
TRBD1 TRBJ1-2 TRBV6-1 - TGTGCCAGCAGGAGGGACAGCGATAACTATGGCTACACCTTC CASRRDSDNYGYTF
- TRBJ2-1 TRBV12-1 - TGTGCCAGCAGCTTTTCCGGGGCGAGCTCCTACAATGAGCAGTTCTTC CASSFSGASSYNEQFF
TRBD1 TRBJ1-2 TRBV19 - TGTGCCAGTAGTATAGGACAGGGAGTGGATGGCTACACCTTC CASSIGQGVDGYTF
TRBD2 TRBJ2-2 TRBV5-1 - TGCGCCAGCAGTCTCGGACTAGCGGGAGGGGTCGGGGAGCTGTTTTTT CASSLGLAGGVGELFF
TRBD1 TRBJ2-6 TRBV7-8 - TGTGCCAGCAGCTCTGAGACAGGGGAGTCTGGGGCCAACGTCCTGACTTTC CASSSETGESGANVLTF
TRBD2 TRBJ2-3 TRBV7-3 - TGTGCCAGCAGCTTAACTAGCGGGGGGGCCGGCGATACGCAGTATTTT CASSLTSGGAGDTQYF
- TRBJ2-5 TRBV27 - TGTGCCAGCAGTTTATCCCCCGAAGAGACCCAGTACTTC CASSLSPEETQYF
- TRBJ2-1 TRBV29-1 - TGCAGCGCGGGGACGGATATTTACAATGAGCAGTTCTTC CSAGTDIYNEQFF
TRBD2 TRBJ2-1 TRBV9 few TGTGCCAGCAGCGTAGCGAGCGGGGGGTACAATGAGCAGTTCTTC CASSVASGGYNEQFF
TRBD2 TRBJ2-1 TRBV5-1 - TGCGCCAGCAGCTCAGGACTAGCCGTCAATGAGCAGTTCTTC CASSSGLAVNEQFF
- TRBJ2-2 TRBV6-5 - TGTGCCAGCAGTTACTCGGGGGACACCGGGGAGCTGTTTTTT CASSYSGDTGELFF
TRBD2 TRBJ2-3 TRBV9 - TGTGCCAGCAGCCCCAGGCGGGGGGGCGGAGATACGCAGTATTTT CASSPRRGGGDTQYF
- TRBJ2-1 TRBV19 once TGTGCCAGTAGTAGCGGGCTCACTTTCTCCTACAATGAGCAGTTCTTC CASSSGLTFSYNEQFF
- TRBJ1-2 TRBV6-6 - TGTGCCAGCAGTTCACAGAGTTCCTCTAACTATGGCTACACCTTC CASSSQSSSNYGYTF
- TRBJ2-2 TRBV7-3 - TGTGCCAGCAGCTTAGGCGCAAACACCGGGGAGCTGTTTTTT CASSLGANTGELFF
- TRBJ1-5 TRBV25-1 - TGTGCCAGCAGTGTCCAGGGAGGCCAGCCCCAGCATTTT CASSVQGGQPQHF
- TRBJ2-5 TRBV7-2 - TGTGCCAGCAGCTTAGGGGAGACGGAGACCCAGTACTTC CASSLGETETQYF
TRBD1 TRBJ1-6 TRBV7-2 - TGTGCCAGCAGCTTGGGACAGAGCTATAATTCACCCCTCCACTTT CASSLGQSYNSPLHF
TRBD2 TRBJ2-2 TRBV7-2 once TGTGCCAGCAGCTTAAACCTTCTAGCGGGGGGCGTCGGGGAGCTGTTTTTT CASSLNLLAGGVGELFF
- TRBJ1-2 TRBV2 - TGTGCCAGCAGCCGGACAGCTAACTATGGCTACACCTTC CASSRTANYGYTF
TRBD1 TRBJ2-1 TRBV18 - TGTGCCAGCTCACCTATAGGGGGCGATCCCTACAATGAGCAGTTCTTC CASSPIGGDPYNEQFF
TRBD1 TRBJ1-4 TRBV27 - TGTGCCAGCAGTTCCCTTCCTGGCGCAGGGGGAAGTGAAAAACTGTTTTTT CASSSLPGAGGSEKLFF
TRBD2 TRBJ2-1 TRBV7-8 - TGTGCCAGCAGCTCTTCGGGACTAGCGGGAAGCTCCTACAATGAGCAGTTCTTC CASSSSGLAGSSYNEQFF
- TRBJ1-1 TRBV5-1 - TGCGCCAGCAGCTTGGTCGGGGGGGACACTGAAGCTTTCTTT CASSLVGGDTEAFF
- TRBJ1-1 TRBV6-1 - TGTGCCAGCAAGGAGGACCAGAACACTGAAGCTTTCTTT CASKEDQNTEAFF
TRBD2 TRBJ2-4 TRBV4-3 - TGCGCCAGCAGCCGGGAACTAGCGGGAGTAAACATTCAGTACTTC CASSRELAGVNIQYF
- TRBJ2-3 TRBV13 few TGTGCCAGCAGCTCCTCCTGGTCGACAGATACGCAGTATTTT CASSSSWSTDTQYF